This is a list of T cell receptor beta chains from one sample in a study of blood T cell repertoires in COVID-19. Only in-frame clones appear in the TCRdb table, and some are missing; sequencing was by immunoSEQ multiplex PCR. The sample carries about 250,000 clones, 70% to 85% recorded once. The sequenced sample was peripheral blood. Receptors originate from a man older than 75 with acute or convalescent COVID-19. The CDR3 runs from the conserved cysteine through the conserved F or W. The D gene is left open where the match is weak.

V gene: TRBV19; J gene: TRBJ2-7; D gene: TRBD2; CDR3 protein: CASSGGGGPYEQYF
V gene: TRBV5-1; J gene: TRBJ2-1; D gene: TRBD1; CDR3 protein: CASSSGTGGNYNEQFF
V gene: TRBV7-9; J gene: TRBJ1-3; D gene: TRBD1; CDR3 protein: CASSSEGADLTRGNTIYF
V gene: TRBV4-2; J gene: TRBJ2-7; D gene: .; CDR3 protein: CASSQAQGGYEQYF
V gene: TRBV24-1; J gene: TRBJ1-5; D gene: .; CDR3 protein: CATSGAGASGNQPQHF
V gene: TRBV27; J gene: TRBJ2-7; D gene: .; CDR3 protein: CASSSLDRSYEQYF
V gene: TRBV24-1; J gene: TRBJ1-5; D gene: TRBD1; CDR3 protein: CATSDSGTGHQPQHF
V gene: TRBV2; J gene: TRBJ2-7; D gene: TRBD1; CDR3 protein: CASSLDRVTYEQYF
V gene: TRBV3-1/TRBV3-2; J gene: TRBJ2-3; D gene: .; CDR3 protein: CASSRLNTDTQYF
V gene: TRBV7-8; J gene: TRBJ1-2; D gene: TRBD1; CDR3 protein: CASSPPVGGGHYGYTF
V gene: TRBV5-5; J gene: TRBJ2-3; D gene: TRBD2; CDR3 protein: CASSLEGLARTDTQYF
V gene: TRBV2; J gene: TRBJ2-1; D gene: .; CDR3 protein: CASRWRGTYNEQFF
V gene: TRBV3-1/TRBV3-2; J gene: TRBJ2-7; D gene: .; CDR3 protein: CASSSGGKGGTYEQYF
V gene: TRBV27; J gene: TRBJ1-1; D gene: .; CDR3 protein: CASRSGVVGSEAFF
V gene: TRBV6-2/TRBV6-3; J gene: TRBJ1-2; D gene: .; CDR3 protein: CASSYNRINYGYTF
V gene: TRBV6-5; J gene: TRBJ1-2; D gene: TRBD1; CDR3 protein: CAISDRADYGYTF
V gene: TRBV27; J gene: TRBJ1-3; D gene: .; CDR3 protein: CASRPSGTIGNTIYF
V gene: TRBV9; J gene: TRBJ2-7; D gene: .; CDR3 protein: CASSVERVSGQLTNYSYEQYF
V gene: TRBV27; J gene: TRBJ1-2; D gene: TRBD1; CDR3 protein: CASGYGTDFYGYTF
V gene: TRBV28; J gene: TRBJ2-6; D gene: .; CDR3 protein: CASRPYPSGANVLTF
V gene: TRBV5-6; J gene: TRBJ1-1; D gene: .; CDR3 protein: CASSWGHKNTEAFF
V gene: TRBV7-3; J gene: TRBJ1-6; D gene: .; CDR3 protein: CASSSGQGNSPLHF
V gene: TRBV2; J gene: TRBJ1-1; D gene: .; CDR3 protein: CASSQEGFGGGTEAFF
V gene: TRBV6-5; J gene: TRBJ1-1; D gene: .; CDR3 protein: CASRGPRMNTEAFF
V gene: TRBV28; J gene: TRBJ1-3; D gene: .; CDR3 protein: CASSTQGGNTIYF
V gene: TRBV27; J gene: TRBJ2-5; D gene: .; CDR3 protein: CASSPGMQETQYF
V gene: TRBV24-1; J gene: TRBJ1-5; D gene: .; CDR3 protein: CATSDFGQPQHF
V gene: TRBV5-1; J gene: TRBJ2-1; D gene: TRBD1; CDR3 protein: CASSLSPDRESSYNEQFF
V gene: TRBV6-5; J gene: TRBJ2-5; D gene: .; CDR3 protein: CASGQKGAGETQYF
V gene: TRBV24-1; J gene: TRBJ2-2; D gene: .; CDR3 protein: CATSDFQKLFF